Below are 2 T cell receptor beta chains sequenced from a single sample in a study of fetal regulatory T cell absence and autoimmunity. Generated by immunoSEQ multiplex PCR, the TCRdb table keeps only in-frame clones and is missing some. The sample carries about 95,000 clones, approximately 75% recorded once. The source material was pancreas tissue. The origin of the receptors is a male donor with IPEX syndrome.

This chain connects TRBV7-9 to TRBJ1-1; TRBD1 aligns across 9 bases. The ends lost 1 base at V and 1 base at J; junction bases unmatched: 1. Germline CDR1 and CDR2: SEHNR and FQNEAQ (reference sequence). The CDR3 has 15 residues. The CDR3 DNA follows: TGTGCCAGCAGCTTAGGGACAGGGGAGAACACTGAAGCTTTCTTT. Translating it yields CASSLGTGENTEAFF.

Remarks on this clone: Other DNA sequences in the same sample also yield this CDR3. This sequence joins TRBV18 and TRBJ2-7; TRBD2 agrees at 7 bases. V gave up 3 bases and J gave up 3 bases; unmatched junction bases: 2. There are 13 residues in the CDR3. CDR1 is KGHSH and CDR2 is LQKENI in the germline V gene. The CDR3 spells CASSPGLDYEQYF. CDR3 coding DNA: TGTGCCAGCTCACCCGGACTAGACTACGAGCAGTACTTC.